This T cell receptor (beta chain) is drawn from a study of shared clonotypes between healthy human individuals. The donors were all Caucasian adults (living in Nashville, Tennessee). Study-wide results and limits: Incomplete sequencing of sorted subsets was indicated by rarefaction despite large depth. Naive subsets generally exceeded memory subsets in estimated richness.

TCRdb's copy holds only in-frame clones and misses some; the assay was immunoSEQ multiplex PCR. This sample has 1.6 million or so clones, with roughly 96% found just once. Note on this clone: Its antigen is not known.

This CDR3 is built from 12 residues. Between the trimmed V and J ends, which lost 3 bases and 12 bases, there was a span of 16 bases. In germline, CDR1 is SQVTM, CDR2 ANQGSEA. This rearrangement joins TRBV29-1 to TRBJ2-3; D could derive from TRBD1 or TRBD2 (7 bases each). Source material: naive CD4+ T cells sorted from blood. As to subset: CD45RA+ positively selected. This clonotype was obtained from a man in his thirties or forties in good health. In nucleotides, the CDR3 is TGCAGCGTTGACAGGGGGGGGTCCCAACAGTATTTT. It translates to CSVDRGGSQQYF.